This T cell receptor (beta chain) was captured by sequencing in a study of cytomegalovirus exposure and HLA in healthy donors. The V end lost 0 bases, the J end lost 3 bases, and 6 bases lay between the germline ends. Germline CDR1 SGDLS, CDR2 YYNGEE. The CDR3 is 14 residues long. PCR primers comprised 60 Vbeta and 13 Jbeta primers. Clones were sequenced by immunoSEQ multiplex PCR, and TCRdb holds only the in-frame ones, with some missing. Among some 100,000 clones listed, roughly 79% were seen once. This TCR was sampled from a woman aged 70-85 years in good health and CMV-seropositive. The specimen sequenced was PBMCs. The genes are TRBV9 and TRBJ1-4; D gene ambiguous. CDR3 in amino acids: CASSVAAPNEKLFF. CDR3 DNA sequence: TGTGCCAGCAGCGTAGCTGCGCCTAATGAAAAACTGTTTTTT.